This record concerns one T cell receptor beta chain sequence. Its antigen is unknown. The germline gene is not matched at one end of the junction; a read error may be the cause. The sample originates from a study of shared clonotypes between healthy human individuals. Overall study findings and caveats: Sampling included only blood; tissue repertoires likely differ.

This table comes from immunoSEQ multiplex PCR, and its TCRdb copy is limited to in-frame clones, with some not included. The sample has some 1,600,000 clones; nearly 99% are singletons. Germline V gene data show CDR1 as WSHSY and CDR2 as SAAADI. The CDR3 spans 13 residues. The clonotype originates from a man aged 25 to 45 in good health. The specimen sequenced was naive CD4+ T cells sorted from blood. Indicated subset: CD45RA+ positively selected. The chain uses TRBV10-2 and TRBJ2-7; D unresolved. The CDR3 loop is CASRESVGYEQYF. The CDR3 nucleotides are TGCGCCAGCAGAGAGTCCGTCGGCTACGAGCAGTACTTC.